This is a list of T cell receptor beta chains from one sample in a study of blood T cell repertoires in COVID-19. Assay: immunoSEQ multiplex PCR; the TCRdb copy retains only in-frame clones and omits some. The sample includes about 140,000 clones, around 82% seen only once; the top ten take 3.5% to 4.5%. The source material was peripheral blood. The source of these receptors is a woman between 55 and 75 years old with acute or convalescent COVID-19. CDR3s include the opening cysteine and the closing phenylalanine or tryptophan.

CASSPLTARGHEQYF,TRBJ2-7,TRBV2
CASSLDTLAEAFF,TRBJ1-1,TRBV19
CASRAWDSQLDPQHF,TRBJ1-5,TRBV2
CASSSTPNYGYTF,TRBJ1-2,TRBV6-2/TRBV6-3
CASSVSSLEAFF,TRBJ1-1,TRBV2
CATSRASRLARTGGNYNSPLHF,TRBJ1-6,TRBV15
CASSPGQETYNEQFF,TRBJ2-1,TRBV18
CASSLSGSTGFYF,TRBJ2-7,TRBV7-3
CASSPATSTDTQYF,TRBJ2-3,TRBV18
CASSGSGDSSKNIQYF,TRBJ2-4,TRBV2
CAWSVVGSGYTF,TRBJ1-2,TRBV30
CASSQDPIGGGEKLFF,TRBJ1-4,TRBV4-1
CASSSSGSRVQYF,TRBJ2-7,TRBV5-4
CASSVLRTGNTIYF,TRBJ1-3,TRBV10-1
CASSQDGTSGTKNIQYF,TRBJ2-4,TRBV3-1/TRBV3-2
CASTELGGSYSNQPQHF,TRBJ1-5,TRBV19
CASSYSLKREGYEQYF,TRBJ2-7,TRBV6-6
CASSLEGRYGYTF,TRBJ1-2,TRBV7-9
CASSGPGQGRETQYF,TRBJ2-5,TRBV5-1
CASSPRTGGYEQYF,TRBJ2-7,TRBV4-2
CASSFFTSGTGELFF,TRBJ2-2,TRBV5-1
CASSLGGVGRTEAFF,TRBJ1-1,TRBV5-4
CSASSGDNYGYTF,TRBJ1-2,TRBV20-1
CASSLKGYGYTF,TRBJ1-2,TRBV28
CASSLLGGGNQETQYF,TRBJ2-5,TRBV28
CATRTASNQPQHF,TRBJ1-5,TRBV6-5
CASSDHWRALYEQYF,TRBJ2-7,TRBV6-1
CASSQDNPGTGVSYEQYF,TRBJ2-7,TRBV4-2
CSVRGGGSGANVLTF,TRBJ2-6,TRBV29-1
CASSTLVVSYEQYF,TRBJ2-7,TRBV6-2/TRBV6-3
CATSRLGLAETDTQYF,TRBJ2-3,TRBV15
CSASQGSGRADTQYF,TRBJ2-3,TRBV20-1
CASRGQGPQAFF,TRBJ1-1,TRBV3-1/TRBV3-2
CASVLAVEAFF,TRBJ1-1,TRBV5-5
CASSLGSGTGKDYLSQPQHF,TRBJ1-5,TRBV5-4
CASSQDWGGGAINYGYTF,TRBJ1-2,TRBV4-3
CASSQDEWIRAGGFPNEQFF,TRBJ2-1,TRBV3-1/TRBV3-2
CAISESGGLFYNEQFF,TRBJ2-1,TRBV10-3
CASSYTRDVEQYF,TRBJ2-7,TRBV6-2/TRBV6-3
CASSPRGRLDYGYTF,TRBJ1-2,TRBV18
CASTTSGKNEQFF,TRBJ2-1,TRBV2
CASSPLGRGGNTIYF,TRBJ1-3,TRBV7-8
CASSYYITSGRPGELFF,TRBJ2-2,TRBV6-2/TRBV6-3
CASSLAGVLETQYF,TRBJ2-5,TRBV11-1
CASRTGGTPYEQYF,TRBJ2-7,TRBV28
CAIAEGGVGGNTIYF,TRBJ1-3,TRBV10-3
CASSIVGTASYEQYF,TRBJ2-7,TRBV19
CAWSRGQGVQPQHF,TRBJ1-5,TRBV30
CASSSSQRRGGSYEQYF,TRBJ2-7,TRBV5-5
CASSVSGTGNQPQHF,TRBJ1-5,TRBV19
CASSQEMPDRAGGYTF,TRBJ1-2,TRBV3-1/TRBV3-2
CASSQKPSGKANEQFF,TRBJ2-1,TRBV14
CASSIVGGAHYEQYF,TRBJ2-7,TRBV19
CASSYSTEGTGRKLFF,TRBJ1-4,TRBV6-2/TRBV6-3
CASSSRTGLDNSPLHF,TRBJ1-6,TRBV6-5
CASSQEGRARGYTF,TRBJ1-2,TRBV3-1/TRBV3-2
CASSQRTGELFF,TRBJ2-2,TRBV3-1/TRBV3-2